The 23 T cell receptor beta chains given below trace back to one sample, sequenced in a study of control samples from healthy donors and cancer patients. Libraries were prepared by immunoSEQ multiplex PCR; TCRdb keeps only in-frame clonotypes and omits some of them. The table shows 75,000 to 100,000 clones, with around nine tenths occurring only once. Sequenced sample: blood. The origin of the receptors is a man aged 50 to 60 in good health.

The chain couples TRBV5-1 to TRBJ1-3; D is undetermined. V shed 4 bases and J shed 0 bases, with 8 bases lying between them. This CDR3 has 14 residues. Germline CDR1 and CDR2: SGHRS and YFSETQ. The CDR3 spells CASSRGYSGNTIYF. The CDR3 DNA reads TGCGCCAGCAGCCGGGGATACTCTGGAAACACCATATATTTT.

The V gene is TRBV5-6, the J gene TRBJ1-4, with D possibly matching TRBD1 (5 bases). Per the germline V gene, CDR1 is SGHDT and CDR2 is YYEEEE. Trimming shortened V by 5 bases and J by 5 bases, and 10 bases separated the two germline ends. This CDR3 contains 13 residues. The CDR3 region has the DNA TGTGCCAGCAGACGGGACGGGAATGAAAAACTGTTTTTT. Amino acid sequence: CASRRDGNEKLFF.

The V and J genes are TRBV7-6 and TRBJ2-7, with 15 bases matching TRBD2. Looked up from germline, CDR1 is SGHVS and CDR2 is FNYEAQ. The CDR3 sequence is 16 residues long. Trimming at V came to 7 bases and at J to 6 bases, leaving 10 bases not matched to a gene. The CDR3 region is CASTRTSGGAVVEQYF. CDR3 DNA sequence: TGTGCCAGCACCAGGACTAGCGGGGGGGCAGTCGTCGAGCAGTACTTC.

The chain has TRBV5-5 and TRBJ1-4; TRBD1 matches 9 bases. V dropped 4 bases and J dropped 8; count of bases not matched to a gene: 12. CDR3 length: 16 residues. The germline gives CDR1 SGHKS, CDR2 YYEKEE (reference sequence). CDR3 residues: CASSRNLGTGNEKLFF. The CDR3 DNA reads as TGTGCCAGCAGCCGAAACTTAGGGACAGGGAACGAAAAACTGTTTTTT.

CDR3 residues: CAISESGQGRGYTF. In DNA form, the CDR3 reads TGTGCCATCAGTGAGTCGGGACAGGGTCGCGGCTACACCTTC. This chain joins TRBV10-3 and TRBJ1-2; 9 bases fit TRBD1. The germline gives CDR1 ENHRY, CDR2 SYGVKD. V shed 0 bases and J 8 bases; nucleotides not matched to a gene: 4. This CDR3 comprises 14 residues.

This chain joins TRBV5-4 and TRBJ1-4; 8 bases map to TRBD1. V shed 3 bases, J shed 5 bases, and the junction held 6 bases outside the gene matches. This CDR3 region has 15 residues. Germline V gene data show CDR1 as SGHNT and CDR2 as YYREEE (reference sequence). CDR3 amino acids: CASSSDRDLNEKLFF. CDR3 nucleotides: TGTGCCAGCAGCTCGGACAGGGACTTAAATGAAAAACTGTTTTTT.

V is TRBV11-3 and J is TRBJ2-5, with D tentatively TRBD1 or TRBD2 (5 bases each). Looked up from germline, CDR1 is SGHNT and CDR2 is YENEEA. V dropped 4 bases and J dropped 5 bases, with 14 bases sitting between them. The CDR3 runs 14 residues. The CDR3 reads CASSSGTSTETQYF. Written as DNA, the CDR3 is TGTGCCAGCAGCTCCGGGACGTCCACGGAGACCCAGTACTTC.

The chain joins TRBV4-1 to TRBJ1-1; 8 nucleotides agree with TRBD1. Germline V gene data show CDR1 as MGHRA and CDR2 as YSYEKL. V dropped 0 bases and J dropped 5; count of bases not matched to a gene: 5. The CDR3 runs to 15 residues. The CDR3 loop reads CASSQDSRTGTEAFF. The CDR3 coding sequence is TGCGCCAGCAGCCAAGATTCAAGGACAGGGACTGAAGCTTTCTTT.

This clone was seen a few times. This rearrangement joins TRBV5-6 to TRBJ2-3, with D possibly TRBD2 on 5 matching bases. The CDR3 length is 15 residues. The germline CDR1 and CDR2 sequences are SGHDT and YYEEEE. V gave up 1 base and J gave up 1 base, with 10 bases separating them. The CDR3 DNA follows: TGTGCCAGCAGCTTGTTCGGACTGCGCACAGATACGCAGTATTTT. Translating gives CASSLFGLRTDTQYF.

This rearrangement joins TRBV29-1 to TRBJ2-1; 7 nucleotides match TRBD1. This CDR3 has 15 residues. CDR1 is SQVTM, CDR2 ANQGSEA, per germline. V trimming: 4 bases; J trimming: 3 bases; junction bases outside the gene matches: 9. CDR3 amino acids: CSVVPFGTVYNEQFF. DNA of the CDR3: TGCAGCGTTGTTCCGTTCGGGACAGTCTACAATGAGCAGTTCTTC.

With respect to this clone: The sample contains more than one DNA sequence encoding this CDR3. The V call is TRBV30, the J call TRBJ2-6, with 7 bases identical to TRBD1. Germline values: CDR1 GTSNPN, CDR2 SVGIG (reference sequence). The CDR3 covers 19 residues. After removal of 1 base from V and 0 bases from J, the junction contained 12 bases not matched to a gene. The CDR3 reads CAWSAPGQRLTSGANVLTF. The CDR3 DNA reads as TGTGCCTGGAGTGCCCCGGGACAGCGGTTAACCTCTGGGGCCAACGTCCTGACTTTC.

This rearrangement joins TRBV29-1 to TRBJ2-2, with D possibly matching TRBD1 (6 bases). The CDR3 is 14 residues long. The germline CDR1 and CDR2 sequences are SQVTM and ANQGSEA. Trimming pared 6 bases from V and 3 bases from J, leaving 14 bases between. CDR3 nucleotide sequence: TGCAGCGTCGATGGGACATCCTACACCGGGGAGCTGTTTTTT. This codes for CSVDGTSYTGELFF.

The chain combines TRBV7-6 with TRBJ2-1, with 11 bases identical to TRBD2. V lost 5 bases to trimming and J lost 3 bases; unmatched junction nucleotides: 3. The CDR3 spans 15 residues. Looked up from germline, CDR1 is SGHVS and CDR2 is FNYEAQ. CDR3: CASSPLAGDYNEQFF. CDR3 nucleotides: TGTGCCAGCAGCCCACTAGCGGGGGACTACAATGAGCAGTTCTTC.

This clone was seen a handful of times. The CDR3 is CASSQGAKSPLHF. The CDR3 DNA reads TGTGCCAGCAGCCAGGGGGCGAAATCACCCCTCCACTTT. V gene TRBV3-1 (or the pseudogene TRBV3-2) combines with J gene TRBJ1-6; possibly TRBD1 for D (6 bases). The CDR3 is made up of 13 amino acids. The germline V gene encodes CDR1 LGHDT and CDR2 YNNKEL (reference sequence). V lost 3 bases and J lost 10, with 10 bases in between.

The chain combines TRBV7-3 with TRBJ2-3; the match to TRBD2 covers 8 bases. Germline V gives CDR1 SGHTA, CDR2 FQGTGA. V dropped 5 bases and J dropped 2; count of bases not matched to a gene: 3. The CDR3 is 14 residues long. The CDR3 reads CASSPGLATDTQYF. The CDR3 DNA reads as TGTGCCAGCAGCCCCGGACTAGCCACAGATACGCAGTATTTT.

This clone rates as medium-sized. The chain has TRBV3-1 (or the pseudogene TRBV3-2) and TRBJ2-2, with D possibly called TRBD1 or TRBD2 (6 bases each). Germline V gene data show CDR1 as LGHDT and CDR2 as YNNKEL (reference sequence). Trimming removed 0 bases from V and 0 bases from J, with 17 bases in between. The CDR3 is 19 residues long. The CDR3 spells CASSQEGRGQPANTGELFF. The CDR3 coding sequence is TGTGCCAGCAGCCAAGAAGGTCGGGGGCAGCCCGCGAACACCGGGGAGCTGTTTTTT.

The V call is TRBV21-1, the J call TRBJ2-1. TRBV21-1 is flagged as a pseudogene. This CDR3 has 12 amino acids. The CDR3 nucleotides are TGTGCCAGCAGCAAGTGGAACAATGAGCAGTTCTTC. Protein sequence: CASSKWNNEQFF.

The rearrangement uses TRBV4-1 and TRBJ1-1; D is undetermined. V was clipped by 2 bases and J by 6 bases, with 7 bases between them. Germline values: CDR1 MGHRA, CDR2 YSYEKL. The length of the CDR3 is 12 residues. For the CDR3, the DNA is TGCGCCAGCAGCCAAAACACACCTGAAGCTTTCTTT. Protein: CASSQNTPEAFF.

This clone was observed a few times. The sample carries other DNA sequences with the same CDR3. V is TRBV12-3 or TRBV12-4 and J is TRBJ1-2; 7 bases match TRBD1. Unmatched junction bases numbered 3, after V lost 6 bases and J lost 2 bases. This CDR3 comprises 13 residues. The CDR3 sequence is CASSPDRNYGYTF. The CDR3 nucleotides read TGTGCCAGCAGCCCGGACAGGAACTATGGCTACACCTTC.

The genes are TRBV10-1 and TRBJ1-1; 10 positions match TRBD1. Germline CDR1 reads WNHNN; CDR2 reads SYGVQD (reference sequence). The V gene end was trimmed by 3 bases and the J gene end by 5 bases; junction bases not matched to a gene: 6. The CDR3 runs 15 residues. The chain's CDR3 is CASSDPGQGRTEAFF. CDR3 sequence (DNA): TGCGCCAGCAGTGACCCGGGACAGGGGAGAACTGAAGCTTTCTTT.

The rearrangement uses TRBV7-9 and TRBJ2-5; D is uncertain. V lost 2 bases and J lost 2, with 9 bases in between. The CDR3 length is 14 residues. Germline V gene data show CDR1 as SEHNR and CDR2 as FQNEAQ (reference sequence). The CDR3 DNA reads TGTGCCAGCAGCTTAAGGCAAATGCAAGAGACCCAGTACTTC. Translating it yields CASSLRQMQETQYF.

A note on this clone: An end of the junction does not agree with germline; a read error may underlie this. J is TRBJ2-1 and V is TRBV7-2; the D gene is possibly TRBD1 (7 bases). The germline CDR1 and CDR2 sequences are SGHTA and FQGNSA. The CDR3 length is 13 residues. The CDR3 sequence is CASSSRQGGLYLF. The CDR3 DNA reads as TGTGCCAGCAGCTCGAGACAGGGAGGCCTATACCTCTTC.

The V gene is TRBV13, the J gene TRBJ1-1, with unresolved D. This CDR3 contains 13 residues. V dropped 0 bases and J dropped 0 bases, with 2 bases sitting between them. Per germline, CDR1 PRHDT and CDR2 FYEKMQ (reference sequence). CDR3 in DNA: TGTGCCAGCAGCTTAGGAGTGAACACTGAAGCTTTCTTT. This translates into CASSLGVNTEAFF.